This entry features one T cell receptor (beta chain) sequence. Its target is unknown. The sample is drawn from a study of T cell responses to AZD1222 COVID-19 vaccine. Study findings and constraints: Recipients of AZD1222 seropositive at baseline numbered only 5 or 6. Increases in Spike-specific TCR breadth and depth were seen after two AZD1222 doses. Reports say nearly half of spike-specific TCRs go after unmutated variant regions.

Using immunoSEQ multiplex PCR, the repertoire was profiled, and TCRdb retains in-frame clones only, with some absent. The table includes 150,000 to 250,000 clones, about nine tenths detected once. Germline CDR1 reads MNHEY; CDR2 reads SMNVEV (reference sequence). The CDR3 length is 15 residues. V was clipped by 8 bases and J by 7 bases, with 23 bases between them. This chain links TRBV27 with TRBJ1-2; D is perhaps TRBD1 (5 bases). The sample was peripheral blood, taken 28 days after the second AZD1222 dose. This TCR was recovered from an adult who received the AZD1222 COVID-19 vaccine. CDR3 in DNA: TGTGCCAGCTCCCTTCGAAGCGGGGGTGTCCGTGGCTACACCTTC. Translating gives CASSLRSGGVRGYTF.